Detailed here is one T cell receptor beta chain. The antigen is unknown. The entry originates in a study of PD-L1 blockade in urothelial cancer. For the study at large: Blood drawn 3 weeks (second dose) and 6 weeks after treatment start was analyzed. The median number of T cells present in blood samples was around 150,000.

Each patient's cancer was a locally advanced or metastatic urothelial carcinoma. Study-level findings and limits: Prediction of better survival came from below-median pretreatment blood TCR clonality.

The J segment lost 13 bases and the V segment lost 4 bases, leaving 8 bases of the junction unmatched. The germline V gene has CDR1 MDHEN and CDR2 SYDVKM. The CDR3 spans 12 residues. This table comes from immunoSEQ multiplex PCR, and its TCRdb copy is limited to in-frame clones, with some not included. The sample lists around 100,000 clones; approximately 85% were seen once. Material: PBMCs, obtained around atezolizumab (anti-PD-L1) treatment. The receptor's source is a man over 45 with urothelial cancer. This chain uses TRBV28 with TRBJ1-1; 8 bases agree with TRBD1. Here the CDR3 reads CASSSRGRKDFF. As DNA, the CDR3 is TGTGCCAGCAGTTCCAGGGGGCGCAAAGATTTCTTT.